A selection of T cell receptor beta chains follows, all from one sample in a study of post-analysis software for immune sequencing data. Via MiXCR, TCRdb re-called the PCR reads, giving one row per CDR3 protein. The sample consists of hundreds of thousands of distinct CDR3 sequences, roughly three fifths of them appearing once. Sequencing used blood. The receptor source for this set is a girl aged 2 to 9 with multiple sclerosis. CDR3s include the opening cysteine and the closing phenylalanine or tryptophan. D genes are given only for firm matches. The size of a clone is reported for some rows only, either as once, few or many, or as a class for expanded clones.

V gene	D gene	J gene	CDR3 length	clone size	CDR3 DNA	CDR3 protein
TRBV29-1	.	TRBJ2-2	13	.	TGCAGCGTTAGGCCGGGGAACACCGGGGAGCTGTTTTTT	CSVRPGNTGELFF
TRBV25-1	TRBD2	TRBJ2-5	16	.	TGTGCCAGCAGTGAGGCTAGCGGGGGATTCCAAGAGACCCAGTACTTC	CASSEASGGFQETQYF
TRBV11-2	.	TRBJ2-7	15	.	TGTGCCAGCAGCTTAATCGTGTTGAGGTCCTACGAGCAGTACTTC	CASSLIVLRSYEQYF
TRBV15	.	TRBJ2-7	17	few	TGTGCCACCAGCAACTCGGCGAAGGGGAACTATTTATACGAGCAGTACTTC	CATSNSAKGNYLYEQYF
TRBV5-1	TRBD2	TRBJ2-5	14	.	TGCGCCAGCAGCCGTGGACTAGCAGCCGAGACCCAGTACTTC	CASSRGLAAETQYF
TRBV12-3/TRBV12-4	TRBD2	TRBJ2-6	18	.	TGTGCCAGCAGTACCCCGGGGGGAGAGCTCTCTGGGGCCAACGTCCTGACTTTC	CASSTPGGELSGANVLTF
TRBV2	.	TRBJ2-7	11	once	TGTGCCAGCAGTGCCGTAGGGTGGCAGTACTTC	CASSAVGWQYF
TRBV12-5	.	TRBJ1-1	14	few	TGTGCTAGTGGTTTTGAAACACCGAACACTGAAGCTTTCTTT	CASGFETPNTEAFF
TRBV7-2	TRBD1	TRBJ1-2	16	.	TGTGCCAGCAGCTTGGCCCGGGGACAGGGAAACTATGGCTACACCTTC	CASSLARGQGNYGYTF
TRBV5-4	.	TRBJ2-5	18	.	TGTGCCAGCAGCTTGAGGAGGGAGTGGCTCCTTGGGAGAGAGACCCAGTACTTC	CASSLRREWLLGRETQYF
TRBV7-8	.	TRBJ1-2	16	.	TGTGCCAGCAGCTTAGCCCCAGTTTCCCGGGGGGTGGGCTACACCTTC	CASSLAPVSRGVGYTF
TRBV6-5	.	TRBJ2-1	15	few	TGTGCCAGCAGTTACAAGGGTGGCGCCTACAATGAGCAGTTCTTC	CASSYKGGAYNEQFF
TRBV20-1	.	TRBJ2-1	14	few	TGCAGTGCTAGTCCGAGACTGGCCTACAATGAGCAGTTCTTC	CSASPRLAYNEQFF
TRBV5-5	.	TRBJ1-6	16	.	TGTGCCAGCAGCTTGGAGGTCATCCCGCATAATTCACCCCTCCACTTT	CASSLEVIPHNSPLHF
TRBV20-1	TRBD2	TRBJ2-3	18	few	TGCAGTGCTAGAAAGAGCGGGGCCAGCAATTCCCGCACAGATACGCAGTATTTT	CSARKSGASNSRTDTQYF
TRBV7-9	.	TRBJ1-3	16	.	TGTACCAGCAGCCCGCCGGGGGGGTCGCCTGGAAACACCATATATTTT	CTSSPPGGSPGNTIYF
TRBV20-1	TRBD2	TRBJ2-5	14	.	TGCAGTGCTAGTTTGGGACTACTTCAAGAGACCCAGTACTTC	CSASLGLLQETQYF
TRBV20-1	.	TRBJ1-4	14	.	TGCAGTGCTAGAGATCCGGGGGCAGAGGAAAAACTGTTTTTT	CSARDPGAEEKLFF
TRBV4-2	.	TRBJ1-2	15	.	TGTGCCAGCAGCCAAGATGGGCAGGGGTTCTGGGGCTACACCTTC	CASSQDGQGFWGYTF
TRBV20-1	.	TRBJ2-3	12	.	TGCAGTGCTGGATCTAGTTCCTTTACGCAGTATTTT	CSAGSSSFTQYF
TRBV7-2	.	TRBJ2-3	13	few	TGTGCCAGCAGCGACCGAGGGGGAGATACGCAGTATTTT	CASSDRGGDTQYF
TRBV6-5	.	TRBJ1-2	14	.	TGTGCCAGCAGGAGACAGGTTACTAACTATGGCTACACCTTC	CASRRQVTNYGYTF
TRBV20-1	TRBD2	TRBJ2-3	15	.	TGCAGTGCTTCAGGGAGGGAACCCATCACAGATACGCAGTATTTT	CSASGREPITDTQYF
TRBV7-6	.	TRBJ2-1	15	few	TGTGCCAGCAGCCTCACGGGGCTAGCGTACAATGAGCAGTTCTTC	CASSLTGLAYNEQFF
TRBV6-2/TRBV6-3	TRBD1	TRBJ1-3	18	.	TGTGCCAGCAGTTGGGACGGGACAGGTGGATACTCTGGAAACACCATATATTTT	CASSWDGTGGYSGNTIYF
TRBV7-3	TRBD2	TRBJ2-5	18	.	TGTGCCAGCAGCTTAGGCACTAGCGGGGGCCGCGGCCAAGAGACCCAGTACTTC	CASSLGTSGGRGQETQYF
TRBV7-2	.	TRBJ1-2	14	few	TGTGCCAGCAGCAAAGACGGGGGCAACTATGGCTACACCTTC	CASSKDGGNYGYTF
TRBV10-3	TRBD2	TRBJ2-7	18	few	TGTGCCATCAGTGGGTATTATTGGTGGCGGGAGGCCCCGGGAGAGCAGTACTTC	CAISGYYWWREAPGEQYF
TRBV3-1	.	TRBJ1-2	13	few	TGTGCCAGCAGCCAAGAAAGCCCGAGAGGCTACACCTTC	CASSQESPRGYTF
TRBV20-1	TRBD2	TRBJ2-7	14	few	TGCAGTGCTGCCGGACTAGCGGGAAGCGACGAGCAGTACTTC	CSAAGLAGSDEQYF
TRBV2	.	TRBJ2-1	15	.	TGTGCCAGCAGTGACGGTCGGGGGCGGTACAATGAGCAGTTCTTC	CASSDGRGRYNEQFF
TRBV20-1	.	TRBJ1-1	12	.	TGCAGCGCCACCGAGGGGAACACTGAAGCTTTCTTT	CSATEGNTEAFF
TRBV7-3	TRBD2	TRBJ2-3	14	once	TGTGCCAGCAGCGATTCTAGCGGGAGGGATACGCAGTATTTT	CASSDSSGRDTQYF
TRBV5-1	.	TRBJ2-1	14	few	TGCGCCAGCAGCTTGCCCCAGGGATCGAATGAGCAGTTCTTC	CASSLPQGSNEQFF
TRBV20-1	.	TRBJ2-3	13	.	TGCAGTGCCCCGCCGGGGAGCGCAGATACGCAGTATTTT	CSAPPGSADTQYF
TRBV29-1	.	TRBJ2-1	12	.	TGCAGCGTTGAAGATCACGGACATGAGCAGTTCTTC	CSVEDHGHEQFF
TRBV25-1	.	TRBJ2-1	13	.	TGTGCCAGCAGTGAATCTTGGAGGGATGAGCAGTTCTTC	CASSESWRDEQFF
TRBV7-9	.	TRBJ1-6	13	.	TGTGCCAGCAGCTCCTTGTTGGGAGGTGCCCTCCACTTT	CASSSLLGGALHF
TRBV20-1	TRBD1	TRBJ1-1	14	few	TGCAGTGCTAACTCAGGGGGGTCGAACACTGAAGCTTTCTTT	CSANSGGSNTEAFF
TRBV12-3/TRBV12-4	.	TRBJ1-2	14	.	TGTGCCAGCAGTGGGGGGGCCGCTAACTATGGCTACACCTTC	CASSGGAANYGYTF
TRBV10-3	.	TRBJ1-2	14	.	TGTGCCATCAGTGATTTAGGGGGAGGCTATGGCTACACCTTC	CAISDLGGGYGYTF
TRBV29-1	.	TRBJ2-2	13	.	TGCAGCGTTTGGGGAGCGAACACCGGGGAGCTGTTTTTT	CSVWGANTGELFF